These 14 T cell receptor beta chains share one sample of origin, sequenced in a study of technical replicates of blood from a handful of donors. Generated by immunoSEQ multiplex PCR, the TCRdb table keeps only in-frame clones and is missing some. The sample contains 78,000 or so clones, about nine tenths of which appear only once. Sample: T cells isolated from PBMCs. These receptors originate from a human donor in good health. Some clones in this sample may be carry-over from other donors' samples.

The chain links TRBV5-1 to TRBJ2-2; TRBD2 is a possible D gene (6 bases). V dropped 0 bases and J dropped 5 bases, with 8 bases sitting between them. Germline V lookup: CDR1 SGHRS, CDR2 YFSETQ. The CDR3 runs 14 residues. The CDR3 sequence: CASSLGGGTGELFF. The CDR3 DNA reads TGCGCCAGCAGCTTGGGTGGAGGGACCGGGGAGCTGTTTTTT.

The chain employs TRBV7-2 and TRBJ1-4; 9 bases line up with TRBD1. Germline CDR1 and CDR2: SGHTA and FQGNSA. The CDR3 covers 16 residues. V trimming: 5 bases; J trimming: 7 bases; junction bases outside the gene matches: 11. CDR3 loop: CASSPPGQGVSEKLFF. In nucleotides, the CDR3 is TGTGCCAGCAGCCCACCGGGACAGGGCGTATCTGAAAAACTGTTTTTT.

The chain is built from TRBV7-9 and TRBJ2-1; 7 bases are a match to TRBD2. CDR3 length: 15 residues. CDR1 SEHNR and CDR2 FQNEAQ come from the germline V gene (reference sequence). The J segment lost 4 bases and the V segment lost 2 bases, leaving 5 bases of the junction unmatched. This CDR3 reads CASSLLSGPYNEQFF. DNA of the CDR3: TGTGCCAGCAGCTTACTTAGCGGGCCTTACAATGAGCAGTTCTTC.

This sequence joins TRBV7-6 and TRBJ2-1; the D gene is possibly TRBD1 (6 bases). CDR1 is SGHVS, CDR2 FNYEAQ, per germline. The CDR3 runs 14 residues. Between the trimmed V and J ends, which lost 1 base and 10 bases, there was a span of 14 bases. The chain's CDR3 is CASSLGRGGQEQFF. CDR3 in DNA: TGTGCCAGCAGCTTAGGCAGGGGCGGGCAGGAGCAGTTCTTC.

The chain links TRBV6-5 to TRBJ1-2; 9 bases line up with TRBD1. The length of the CDR3 is 14 residues. The J segment lost 2 bases and the V segment lost 3 bases, leaving 1 base of the junction unmatched. Germline CDR1 is MNHEY and CDR2 is SVGAGI. The CDR3 protein is CASSYDRGNYGYTF. The CDR3 nucleotides are TGTGCCAGCAGTTATGACAGGGGGAACTATGGCTACACCTTC.

J is TRBJ2-7 and V is TRBV4-1; D unclear. Per the germline V gene, CDR1 is MGHRA and CDR2 is YSYEKL. V shed 1 base and J shed 1 base, with 8 bases lying between them. The CDR3 runs 14 residues. The CDR3 region is CASSQGGSSYEQYF. The CDR3 bases are TGCGCCAGCAGCCAAGGAGGTTCTTCCTACGAGCAGTACTTC.

The table lists this clone with a count of one. This chain joins TRBV29-1 and TRBJ1-5, with 10 bases matching TRBD1. CDR3 size: 14 residues. The germline CDR1 and CDR2 sequences are SQVTM and ANQGSEA. J lost 1 base, V lost 6 bases, and 3 bases had no gene match. The CDR3 region has the DNA TGCAGCGTCGGGGGACAGGGGAGCAATCAGCCCCAGCATTTT. Translating it yields CSVGGQGSNQPQHF.

The rearrangement links TRBV29-1 to TRBJ1-1; no clear D. The V gene lost 8 bases and the J gene lost 2 bases, with 12 bases spanning the gap. Germline V gene lookup returns CDR1 SQVTM and CDR2 ANQGSEA. This CDR3 spans 12 amino acids. The chain's CDR3 is CSTQRGNTEAFF. Here the CDR3 DNA reads TGCAGCACGCAACGGGGTAACACTGAAGCTTTCTTT.

The table lists this clone with a count of one. V is TRBV5-4 and J is TRBJ2-3; the D gene is possibly TRBD2 (6 bases). There are 16 residues in the CDR3. In germline, CDR1 is SGHNT, CDR2 YYREEE (reference sequence). V was clipped by 4 bases and J by 6 bases, with 21 bases between them. CDR3 in DNA: TGTGCCAGCAGCCCCTTAGGAGGGGTTAGCTCGGATACGCAGTATTTT. Protein product: CASSPLGGVSSDTQYF.

This chain links TRBV4-1 with TRBJ2-1; the D is unclear. The V gene's germline CDR1 is MGHRA and CDR2 YSYEKL. With 0 bases removed from V and 11 bases from J, the gap between germline ends came to 14 bases. This CDR3 has 14 amino acids. CDR3 region: CASSQEVVVGQQFF. The CDR3 bases are TGCGCCAGCAGCCAAGAAGTTGTCGTTGGCCAGCAGTTCTTC.

This chain links TRBV4-2 with TRBJ2-6; D possibly corresponds to TRBD1 (6 bases). The CDR3 sequence is 14 residues long. The germline V gene has CDR1 LGHNA and CDR2 YNFKEQ. V was trimmed by 6 bases and J by 3 bases, leaving 9 bases between them. The CDR3 DNA is TGTGCCAGCAGTAACAGGGATGGGGCCAACGTCCTGACTTTC. It translates to CASSNRDGANVLTF.

This clone was observed a single time. This chain links TRBV4-1 with TRBJ2-6; a possible D gene is TRBD1 (6 bases). CDR1 is MGHRA, CDR2 YSYEKL, per germline. Trimming stripped 3 bases from V and 0 bases from J, with 9 bases between. There are 16 residues in the CDR3. CDR3 in DNA: TGCGCCAGCAGCCAGGACAGCTACTCTGGGGCCAACGTCCTGACTTTC. It encodes CASSQDSYSGANVLTF.

This rearrangement joins TRBV4-1 to TRBJ1-5, with a weak D call TRBD1 (5 bases). V dropped 5 bases and J dropped 0 bases, with 20 bases sitting between them. The CDR3 contains 18 residues. The germline V gene has CDR1 MGHRA and CDR2 YSYEKL. CDR3 protein: CASSRKTVRSNSNQPQHF. In DNA form, the CDR3 reads TGCGCCAGCAGCAGAAAGACAGTGCGCAGTAATAGCAATCAGCCCCAGCATTTT.

The chain uses TRBV11-2 and TRBJ2-1, with 8 bases that match TRBD1. This CDR3 is built from 16 residues. V lost 8 bases to trimming and J lost 3 bases; unmatched junction nucleotides: 12. Germline V gene data show CDR1 as SGHAT and CDR2 as FQNNGV. The CDR3 spells CASRDRRPSVYNEQFF. CDR3 coding DNA: TGTGCCAGCCGGGACAGGCGACCTTCCGTCTACAATGAGCAGTTCTTC.